The clone carrying this TCR beta chain is medium-sized by share. CDR1 and CDR2 from the germline V gene are MGHDK and SYGVNS. CDR3 length equals 17 residues. Trimming cost V 2 bases and J 1 base; bases outside gene matches: 5. The data were taken from a study of T cells after somatic rescue of genetic block. TCRdb's copy holds only in-frame clones and misses some; the assay was immunoSEQ multiplex PCR. The data show 9,500 to 15,000 clones, around 70% seen once. The material sequenced was peripheral blood mononuclear cells (PBMCs). This TCR was recovered from a boy aged 5-17 years. The chain recombines TRBV25-1 with TRBJ2-2; 9 bases map to TRBD2. CDR3 loop: CASSESLAGMNTGELFF. DNA for the CDR3: TGTGCCAGCAGTGAAAGTCTAGCGGGGATGAACACCGGGGAGCTGTTTTTT.